The 32 T cell receptor delta chains reported below all come from one sample, sequenced in a study of gamma-delta T cells after stem cell transplantation. TCRdb used CATT to re-call clones from the RT-PCR reads. There are around 880 delta-chain clones in the sample; approximately 20% occur only once, and approximately 26% lies in the top ten. The sample consisted of gamma-delta T cells. These receptors were collected from a human donor. It is not recorded whose cells these are; they may come from a transplant donor.

A note on this clone: This sequence is one base from a far larger clone and is likely a read error. The chain recombines TRDV2 with TRDJ3, with 12 bases that match TRDD3. The germline V gene has CDR1 GEAIGNYY and CDR2 EKD. CDR3 size: 23 residues. The CDR3 bases are TGTGCCCGTGACACCGCCGCCCGCCCTGGGGGATACGGGGACTCCTGGGACACCCGACAGATGTTTTTC. Protein product: CARDTAARPGGYGDSWDTRQMFF.

This clone appeared a single time. This sequence is one base from a far larger clone and is likely a read error. The genes are TRDV2 and TRDJ1, with TRDD3 identical over 11 bases. Germline V gives CDR1 GEAIGNYY, CDR2 EKD. The CDR3 is 24 amino acids. This chain's CDR3 is CACDPLAFQGPDLLGDKGIDKLTF. The CDR3 DNA follows: TGTGCCTGTGACCCGCTGGCCTTCCAAGGACCAGATTTACTGGGGGATAAGGGTATCGATAAACTCACCTTT.

This clone has just a few counts. It differs at one base from a far larger clone, so likely a read error. Other DNA sequences of this sample code for an identical CDR3. The V and J genes are TRDV2 and TRDJ1; 9 positions match TRDD3. In germline, CDR1 is GEAIGNYY, CDR2 EKD. CDR3 length equals 15 residues. The ends lost 1 base at V and 10 bases at J; junction bases unmatched: 12. CDR3 sequence: CACDTMGLGDVGLIF. The DNA for the CDR3 is TGTGCCTGTGACACGATGGGGCTGGGGGATGTTGGACTCATCTTT.

In regard to this clone: TCRdb's protein, taken from a much larger clone, differs from this DNA's translation at residue 5, likely owing to a read error; the protein displayed comes from the DNA. This rearrangement joins TRDV2 to TRDJ1; 7 bases fit TRDD3. Germline CDR1 is GEAIGNYY and CDR2 is EKD. Losses at the gene ends were 3 bases for V and 1 base for J; bases not matched to a gene: 22. The CDR3 totals 20 residues. Here the CDR3 reads CACDRIGRTGDPKGTDKLIF. The CDR3 bases are TGTGCCTGTGACCGCATAGGGCGTACTGGGGATCCCAAGGGCACCGATAAACTCATCTTT.

By share, this clone ranks as large (0.1 to 1%). The V and J genes are TRDV2 and TRDJ3; maybe TRDD3 (6 bases). V was clipped by 0 bases and J by 0 bases, with 23 bases between them. This CDR3 comprises 22 residues. Germline CDR1 and CDR2: GEAIGNYY and EKD. As DNA, the CDR3 is TGTGCCTGTGACACCGTCAACTCCGGGGGACGATCGATCTCCTGGGACACCCGACAGATGTTTTTC. Amino acid sequence: CACDTVNSGGRSISWDTRQMFF.

This clone is labeled as large. This rearrangement joins TRDV2 to TRDJ1, with 9 bases aligning to TRDD3. The CDR3 totals 21 residues. Germline lookup yields CDR1 GEAIGNYY and CDR2 EKD. Trimming took 0 bases from V and 4 from J; bases not matched to a gene: 23. The CDR3: CACDTVSQLGDPPREGDKLIF. The DNA of the CDR3 is TGTGCCTGTGACACCGTAAGTCAACTGGGGGACCCACCCCGAGAGGGCGATAAACTCATCTTT.

This clone was seen only once. This probably arose from a read error, given a far larger clone one base away. The V and J genes are TRDV2 and TRDJ3, with 7 positions matching TRDD3. J lost 0 bases, V lost 0 bases, and 28 bases had no gene match. This CDR3 is built from 26 residues. The germline gives CDR1 GEAIGNYY, CDR2 EKD. CDR3 region: CACDTVKSRPVLGNTMSSWDTRQMFF. The CDR3 DNA follows: TGTGCCTGTGACACCGTCAAAAGCCGACCCGTACTGGGGAATACTATGTCCTCCTGGGACACCCGACAGATGTTTTTC.

As concerns this clone: Since a far larger clone is one base different, this is likely a read error. Other DNA sequences within the sample encode an identical CDR3. V gene TRDV2 combines with J gene TRDJ3, with 12 bases fitting TRDD3. The CDR3 totals 26 residues. Germline V gene data show CDR1 as GEAIGNYY and CDR2 as EKD. CDR3 loop: CACGTVKSRPVLGDTMSSWDTRQMFF. CDR3 nucleotides: TGCGCCTGTGGCACCGTCAAAAGCCGACCCGTACTGGGGGATACTATGTCCTCCTGGGACACCCGACAGATGTTTTTC.

About this clone: Only one base separates this from a far larger clonotype, so it likely reflects a read error. The chain uses TRDV2 and TRDJ3; D unresolved. This CDR3 is built from 18 residues. CDR1 is GEAIGNYY and CDR2 is EKD in the germline V gene. Trimming left V 3 bases short and J 0 bases short, with 14 bases between. CDR3 loop: CACDSAMLSSWDTRQMFF. The CDR3 DNA follows: TGTGCCTGTGACTCCGCAATGCTGAGCTCCTGGGACACCCGACAGATGTTTTTC.

A remark on this clone: This likely stems from a read error, as it lies one base from a far larger clone. This sequence joins TRDV2 and TRDJ3, with D possibly being TRDD3 (5 bases). Per the germline V gene, CDR1 is GEAIGNYY and CDR2 is EKD. This CDR3 region has 18 residues. The CDR3 DNA reads TGTGCCTGTGACTCCGTAATGCTGAGCTCCTGGGACGCCCGACAGATGTTTTTC. It is translated as CACDSVMLSSWDARQMFF.

By frequency in the sample, this clone is large. V gene TRDV2 combines with J gene TRDJ1, with 10 bases fitting TRDD3. This CDR3 comprises 15 residues. The V gene's germline CDR1 is GEAIGNYY and CDR2 EKD. V lost 4 bases and J lost 2; bases outside the gene matches: 6. The CDR3 loop reads CACEPLLGDTDKLIF. The CDR3, as DNA: TGTGCCTGTGAACCCTTACTGGGGGATACCGATAAACTCATCTTT.

With regard to this clone: The amino acid sequence in TCRdb belongs to a much larger clone and departs from this DNA's translation at residue 14, likely a sequencing read error; the sequence shown is translated from the DNA. The rearrangement joins TRDV2 to TRDJ1; TRDD3 aligns across 12 bases. The CDR3 loop spans 21 amino acids. V dropped 3 bases and J dropped 4; count of bases not matched to a gene: 23. Looked up from germline, CDR1 is GEAIGNYY and CDR2 is EKD. CDR3 in amino acids: CACDGLGDTLKINRGDDKLIF. The CDR3 bases are TGTGCCTGTGACGGACTGGGGGATACCCTTAAAATAAATCGCGGGGACGATAAACTCATCTTT.

Turning to this clone: The likely explanation is a read error, given a far larger clone one base away. The same CDR3 also results from other DNA sequences found in this sample. The chain is built from TRDV2 and TRDJ3, with TRDD3 matching over 9 bases. This CDR3 region has 23 residues. Germline V lookup: CDR1 GEAIGNYY, CDR2 EKD. The CDR3 here is CACDTLTSTGGDRASWDTRQMFF. CDR3 coding DNA: TGTGCCTGTGACACCCTCACTAGTACTGGGGGAGACCGCGCTTCCTGGGACACTCGACAGATGTTTTTC.

A note on this clone: A far larger clone is a single base away, which makes a read error likely. This rearrangement joins TRDV2 to TRDJ3; 9 nucleotides align to TRDD3. V lost 0 bases, J lost 1 base, and 18 bases stayed unmatched. The germline V gene encodes CDR1 GEAIGNYY and CDR2 EKD. The CDR3 loop spans 23 amino acids. CDR3 nucleotide sequence: TGTGCCTGTGACACCCCCACTAGTACTGGGGGAGACCGCGCTTCCTGGGACACCCGACAGATGTTTTTC. This encodes CACDTPTSTGGDRASWDTRQMFF.

Regarding this clone: A far larger clone is off by one base, so a read error is likely. The same CDR3 also results from other DNA sequences found in this sample. This chain's CDR3 is CACDTVERTGGTYTDKLIF. The CDR3, as DNA: TGTGCCTGCGACACCGTTGAGAGGACTGGGGGTACGTACACCGATAAACTCATCTTT. The rearrangement uses TRDV2 and TRDJ1; 8 bases match TRDD3. The CDR3 has 19 amino acids. Germline CDR1 reads GEAIGNYY; CDR2 reads EKD.

By sample share, this clone is large. Other DNA variants within this sample encode the same CDR3. This chain joins TRDV2 and TRDJ1, with TRDD3 as a possible D gene (5 bases). Trimming took off 0 bases at V and 3 bases at J, with 34 bases between the two ends. In germline, CDR1 is GEAIGNYY, CDR2 EKD. This CDR3 region has 22 residues. This chain's CDR3 is CACDTLQDPLKGPGVWADKLIF. In DNA form, the CDR3 reads TGTGCCTGTGACACCCTTCAGGATCCTCTCAAGGGCCCTGGAGTCTGGGCCGATAAACTCATCTTT.

This clone was seen only a few times. This DNA translates differently at residue 13 from the TCRdb protein, which is that of a much larger clone; a read error is likely, and the protein shown is the DNA's own translation. J is TRDJ3 and V is TRDV2, with D possibly matching TRDD3 (5 bases). Germline V gene sequence: CDR1 GEAIGNYY, CDR2 EKD. CDR3 length: 18 amino acids. The CDR3 loop is CACDTVSTRSWDARQMFF. DNA of the CDR3: TGTGCCTGTGACACCGTAAGTACCCGCTCCTGGGACGCCCGACAGATGTTTTTC.

This rearrangement joins TRDV2 to TRDJ3; no reliable D call. This CDR3 contains 19 residues. With 0 bases removed from V and 9 bases from J, the gap between germline ends came to 23 bases. Per germline, CDR1 GEAIGNYY and CDR2 EKD. In nucleotides, the CDR3 is TGTGCCTGTGACACCGTTCTCAGGGTCGGACGGGACAGCACCCGACAGATGTTTTTC. It is translated as CACDTVLRVGRDSTRQMFF.

On this clone: This likely reflects a read error, since a far larger clone is one base away. This specimen includes other DNA sequences encoding the same CDR3. The chain joins TRDV2 to TRDJ1, with D unclear. The V end was cut by 3 bases, the J end by 0 bases, with 19 bases between. The CDR3 is 17 amino acids. CDR1 is GEAIGNYY and CDR2 is EKD in the germline V gene. This CDR3 reads CACDPVQRDYNTDKLIF. The CDR3 bases are TGTGCCTGTGACCCGGTACAGCGCGATTATAACACCGATAAACTCATCTTT.

For this clone: A much larger clone is a single base away; this may be a read error. The chain employs TRDV2 and TRDJ1; TRDD3 matches at 7 bases. The ends lost 3 bases at V and 1 base at J; junction bases unmatched: 4. CDR3 length: 14 residues. In germline, CDR1 is GEAIGNYY, CDR2 EKD. This CDR3 is CACDAWGSTDKLIF. DNA of the CDR3: TGTGCCTGTGACGCCTGGGGGTCCACCGATAAACTCATCTTT.

This clone was counted only a few times. The likely explanation is a read error, given a far larger clone one base away. Other DNA sequences in the same sample also yield this CDR3. The V call is TRDV2, the J call TRDJ1, with TRDD3 identical over 7 bases. This CDR3 region has 15 residues. CDR1 is GEAIGNYY and CDR2 is EKD in the germline V gene. The CDR3 here is CACDTVGEYTDKLIF. The DNA for the CDR3 is TGCGCCTGTGACACCGTGGGGGAGTACACCGATAAACTCATCTTT.

This clone was seen a few times. A far larger clone is off by one base, so a read error is likely. The genes are TRDV2 and TRDJ3; 7 nucleotides match TRDD3. CDR1 is GEAIGNYY and CDR2 is EKD in the germline V gene. The CDR3 loop spans 20 amino acids. CDR3 sequence reads: CACGTLLGPRGSWDTRQMFF. In nucleotides, the CDR3 is TGTGCCTGTGGCACCTTACTGGGGCCCCGGGGGTCCTGGGACACCCGACAGATGTTTTTC.

In this sample, this clone turned up a few times. A read error is likely here: a far larger clone is one base away. This CDR3 is also generated by other DNA sequences in the sample. The chain employs TRDV2 and TRDJ1; 9 nucleotides line up with TRDD3. This CDR3 has 26 residues. The germline V gene has CDR1 GEAIGNYY and CDR2 EKD. The CDR3 is CACDTLPEVSSVGSGGYVRYTDKLIF. DNA for the CDR3: TGTGCCTGCGACACACTGCCGGAGGTCTCCTCAGTTGGTAGTGGGGGATATGTACGGTACACCGATAAACTCATCTTT.

This clone was counted a few times. A read error is the likely source, as a far larger clone sits one nucleotide away. V usage is TRDV2 and J usage is TRDJ1; 10 bases match TRDD3. Germline V gene data show CDR1 as GEAIGNYY and CDR2 as EKD. This CDR3 comprises 19 residues. The CDR3 here is CARDEIGLLGDTLPDKLIF. CDR3 sequence (DNA): TGTGCCCGTGACGAAATCGGGTTGTTGGGGGATACCCTCCCCGATAAACTCATCTTT.

Details on this clone: TCRdb has a much larger clone's protein, which differs at residue 14 from the translation of this DNA, likely because of a read error; what is shown is the protein translated from the DNA. This chain connects TRDV2 to TRDJ1; 9 bases are a match to TRDD3. This CDR3 comprises 18 residues. Per the germline V gene, CDR1 is GEAIGNYY and CDR2 is EKD. This CDR3 reads CACDPLRAGGSYTAKLIF. CDR3 bases: TGTGCCTGTGACCCTCTAAGGGCTGGGGGATCGTACACCGCTAAACTCATCTTT.

This clone was found a few times. The protein TCRdb lists belongs to a much larger clone and differs from this DNA's translation at residue 12, which points to a read error; the protein shown is made from the DNA. CDR3 loop: CACDTLVVLGDGTDKLIF. The CDR3 DNA follows: TGTGCCTGTGACACTTTAGTTGTACTGGGGGACGGGACCGATAAACTCATCTTT. V is TRDV2 and J is TRDJ1; 9 nucleotides line up with TRDD3. After removal of 1 base from V and 2 bases from J, the junction contained 13 bases not matched to a gene. This CDR3 contains 18 residues. Germline V gene data show CDR1 as GEAIGNYY and CDR2 as EKD.

In its sample, this clone is large. The V gene is TRDV2, the J gene TRDJ3; TRDD3 matches 7 bases. V lost 1 base and J lost 0; bases outside the gene matches: 5. Germline V lookup: CDR1 GEAIGNYY, CDR2 EKD. The CDR3 length is 18 residues. The CDR3 DNA is TGTGCCTGTGACACTGTGGGGGACTCCTCCTGGGACACCCGACAGATGTTTTTC. Protein: CACDTVGDSSWDTRQMFF.

This clone was detected a few times. One base separates it from a far larger clone, so it is likely a read error. The same CDR3 can be traced to other DNA sequences in this sample. The rearrangement links TRDV2 to TRDJ1; 7 bases line up with TRDD3. The CDR3 totals 15 residues. Germline V gene sequence: CDR1 GEAIGNYY, CDR2 EKD. CDR3 in DNA: TGTGCCTGCGACACCTGGGGGGAGTACACCGATAAACTCATCTTT. Amino acid sequence: CACDTWGEYTDKLIF.

In this sample, this clone is hyperexpanded. The sample carries other DNA sequences with the same CDR3. The chain employs TRDV2 and TRDJ1; D may be TRDD2 (5 bases). The length of the CDR3 is 15 residues. The germline V gene encodes CDR1 GEAIGNYY and CDR2 EKD. V lost 3 bases to trimming and J lost 0 bases, with 13 bases between them. The CDR3 spells CACDALLKYTDKLIF. The CDR3 DNA is TGTGCCTGTGACGCCCTACTAAAATACACCGATAAACTCATCTTT.

Details on this clone: The mismatch at residue 12 between this DNA's translation and the TCRdb protein of a much larger clone likely reflects a read error; the protein shown is translated from the DNA. This sequence joins TRDV2 and TRDJ1; D unresolved. This CDR3 region has 14 residues. Germline V CDR1 and CDR2: GEAIGNYY, EKD. CDR3 coding DNA: TGTGCCTGTGACGCGGTTTCTTTAGCCGATAAACCCATCTTT. Its protein is CACDAVSLADKPIF.

Comment on this clone: Since a far larger clone is one base different, this is likely a read error. The sample contains more than one DNA sequence encoding this CDR3. This chain uses TRDV2 with TRDJ3, with 7 bases matching TRDD3. The J segment lost 1 base and the V segment lost 3 bases, leaving 17 bases of the junction unmatched. Germline CDR1 and CDR2: GEAIGNYY and EKD. The CDR3 sequence is 21 residues long. CDR3 DNA: TGTGCCTGTGACCAGTTGGGGGACAAGGTGGAGCGGTCCTGGGACACCCGACAGATGTTTTTC. Protein sequence: CACDQLGDKVERSWDTRQMFF.

This clone counts as large. CDR3 DNA: TGTGCCTGTGACCCCCTACTGGGGGATAGCCCCCCCGATAAACTCATCTTT. Its translation: CACDPLLGDSPPDKLIF. The gene calls are TRDV2 and TRDJ1; TRDD3 aligns across 11 bases. CDR3 length: 17 residues. CDR1 is GEAIGNYY, CDR2 EKD, per germline. V shed 3 bases and J 3 bases; nucleotides not matched to a gene: 11.